This T cell receptor beta chain came from a study of Ad26.COV2.S vaccination and SARS-CoV-2 variants. Points from the study as a whole: It was reported that spike-specific CD8+ and CD4+ T cell responses were substantially broad after vaccination.

As for this clone: Its antigen is still unknown.

Per the germline V gene, CDR1 is SGHAT and CDR2 is FQNNGV. The CDR3 loop spans 14 amino acids. V shed 5 bases and J shed 7 bases, with 14 bases lying between them. Libraries were prepared by immunoSEQ multiplex PCR; TCRdb keeps only in-frame clonotypes and omits some of them. The sample contains about 350,000 clones, just over 90% of which appear only once. This TCR derives from a human donor who had recovered from COVID-19. The sample in question was peripheral blood, obtained after recovery from COVID-19. The V and J genes are TRBV11-2 and TRBJ2-2, with D perhaps TRBD1 (6 bases). The CDR3 nucleotides read TGTGCCAGCAGCCTGACAGGAGTCGTCGGGGAGCTGTTTTTT. Its translation is CASSLTGVVGELFF.